This T cell receptor beta chain derives from a study of blood T cell repertoires in COVID-19. In germline, CDR1 is SGHAT, CDR2 FQNNGV. The CDR3 sequence is 13 residues long. Trimming stripped 5 bases from V and 0 bases from J, with 8 bases between. Cohort allocation depended upon clinical history that participants reported. Clones were read by immunoSEQ multiplex PCR, and TCRdb kept only the in-frame ones, dropping some. The sample shows 200,000 to 250,000 clones, 82% of them seen only once. The clonotype originates from a woman aged 60 to 75 who had recovered from COVID-19. The specimen was PBMCs or T cells enriched from blood (not recorded which). This chain uses TRBV11-2 with TRBJ2-7, with D tentatively TRBD2 (6 bases). The CDR3 coding sequence is TGTGCCAGCAGCACCGGGAGCTCCTACGAGCAGTACTTC. This encodes CASSTGSSYEQYF.